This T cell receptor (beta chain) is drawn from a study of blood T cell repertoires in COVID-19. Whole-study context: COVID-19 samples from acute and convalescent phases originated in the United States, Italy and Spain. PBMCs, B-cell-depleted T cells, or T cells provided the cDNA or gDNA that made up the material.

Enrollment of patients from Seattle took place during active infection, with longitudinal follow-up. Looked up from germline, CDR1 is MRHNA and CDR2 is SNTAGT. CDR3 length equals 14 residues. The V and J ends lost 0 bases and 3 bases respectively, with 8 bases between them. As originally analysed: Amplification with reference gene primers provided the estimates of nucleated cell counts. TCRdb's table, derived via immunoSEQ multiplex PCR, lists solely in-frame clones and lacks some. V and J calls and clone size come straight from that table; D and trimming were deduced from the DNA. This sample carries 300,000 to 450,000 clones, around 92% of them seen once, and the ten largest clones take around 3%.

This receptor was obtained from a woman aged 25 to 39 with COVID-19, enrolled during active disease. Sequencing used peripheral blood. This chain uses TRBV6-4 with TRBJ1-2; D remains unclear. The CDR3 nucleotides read TGTGCCAGCAGTGACTCGATAAGCGACTATGGCTACACCTTC. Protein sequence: CASSDSISDYGYTF.